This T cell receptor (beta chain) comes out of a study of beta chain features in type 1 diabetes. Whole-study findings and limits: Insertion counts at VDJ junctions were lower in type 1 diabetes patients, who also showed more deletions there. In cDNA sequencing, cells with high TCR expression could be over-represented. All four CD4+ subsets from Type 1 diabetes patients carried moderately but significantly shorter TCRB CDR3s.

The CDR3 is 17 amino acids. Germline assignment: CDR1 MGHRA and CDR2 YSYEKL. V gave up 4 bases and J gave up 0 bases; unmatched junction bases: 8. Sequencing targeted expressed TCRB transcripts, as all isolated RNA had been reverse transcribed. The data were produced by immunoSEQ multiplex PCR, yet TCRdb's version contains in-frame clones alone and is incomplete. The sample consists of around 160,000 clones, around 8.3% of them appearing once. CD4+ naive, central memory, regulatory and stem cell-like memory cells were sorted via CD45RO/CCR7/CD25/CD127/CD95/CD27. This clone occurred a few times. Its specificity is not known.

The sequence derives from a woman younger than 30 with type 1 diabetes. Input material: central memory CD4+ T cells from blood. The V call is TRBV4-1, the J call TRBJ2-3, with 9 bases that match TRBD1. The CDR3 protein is CASSPHPGTGSTDTQYF. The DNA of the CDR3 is TGCGCCAGCAGCCCCCACCCCGGGACAGGGAGCACAGATACGCAGTATTTT.